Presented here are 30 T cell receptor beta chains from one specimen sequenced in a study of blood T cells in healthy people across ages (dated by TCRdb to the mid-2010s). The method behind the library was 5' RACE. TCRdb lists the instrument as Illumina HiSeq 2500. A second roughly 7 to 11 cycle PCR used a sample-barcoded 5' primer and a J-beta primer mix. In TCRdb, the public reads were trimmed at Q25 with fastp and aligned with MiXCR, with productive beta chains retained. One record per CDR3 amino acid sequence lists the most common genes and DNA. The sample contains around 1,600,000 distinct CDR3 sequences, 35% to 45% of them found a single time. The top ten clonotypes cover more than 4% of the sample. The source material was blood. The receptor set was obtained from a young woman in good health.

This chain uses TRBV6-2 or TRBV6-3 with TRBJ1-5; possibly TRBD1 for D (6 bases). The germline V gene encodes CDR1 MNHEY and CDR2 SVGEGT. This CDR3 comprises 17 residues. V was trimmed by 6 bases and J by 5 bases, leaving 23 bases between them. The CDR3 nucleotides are TGTGCCAGCAGGACCTATATGACGACAGGACAACATCAGCCCCAGCATTTT. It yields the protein CASRTYMTTGQHQPQHF.

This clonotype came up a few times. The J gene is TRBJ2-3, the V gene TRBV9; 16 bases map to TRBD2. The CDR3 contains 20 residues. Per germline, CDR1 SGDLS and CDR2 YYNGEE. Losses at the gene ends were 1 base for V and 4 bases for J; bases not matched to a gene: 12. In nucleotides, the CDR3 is TGTGCCAGCAGCGTATTGCCGGGACTAGCGGGGGGGAGGGGGCCAGATACGCAGTATTTT. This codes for CASSVLPGLAGGRGPDTQYF. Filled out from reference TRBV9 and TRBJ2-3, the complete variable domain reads DSGVTQTPKHLITATGQRVTLRCSPRSGDLSVYWYQQSLDQGLQFLIQYYNGEERAKGNILERFSAQQFPDLHSELNLSSLELGDSALYFCASSVLPGLAGGRGPDTQYFGPGTRLTVL.

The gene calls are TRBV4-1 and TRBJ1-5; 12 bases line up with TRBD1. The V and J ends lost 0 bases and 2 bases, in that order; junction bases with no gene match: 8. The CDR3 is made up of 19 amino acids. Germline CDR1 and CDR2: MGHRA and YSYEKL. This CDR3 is CASSQDSGTGGRGNQPQHF. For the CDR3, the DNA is TGCGCCAGCAGCCAAGATTCCGGGACAGGGGGCAGGGGCAATCAGCCCCAGCATTTT.

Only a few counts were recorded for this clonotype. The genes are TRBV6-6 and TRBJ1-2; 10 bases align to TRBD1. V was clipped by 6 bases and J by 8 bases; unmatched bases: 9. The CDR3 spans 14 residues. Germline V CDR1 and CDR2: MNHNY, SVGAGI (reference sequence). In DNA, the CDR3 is TGTGCCAGCAGCCCGGGGACAGGGGAGGTCGGCTACACCTTC. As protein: CASSPGTGEVGYTF.

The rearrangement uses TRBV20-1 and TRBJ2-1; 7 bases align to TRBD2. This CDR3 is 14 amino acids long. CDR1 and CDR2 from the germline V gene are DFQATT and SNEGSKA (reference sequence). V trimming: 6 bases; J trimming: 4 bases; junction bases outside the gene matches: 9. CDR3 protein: CSATRSGAYNEQFF. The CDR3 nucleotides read TGCAGTGCAACTCGCAGCGGGGCGTACAATGAGCAGTTCTTC.

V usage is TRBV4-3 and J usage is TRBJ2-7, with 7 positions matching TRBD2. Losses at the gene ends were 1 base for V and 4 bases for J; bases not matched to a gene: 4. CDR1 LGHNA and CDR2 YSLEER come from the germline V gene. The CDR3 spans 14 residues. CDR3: CASSQVAGVYEQYF. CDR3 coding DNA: TGCGCCAGCAGCCAAGTGGCGGGAGTATACGAGCAGTACTTC.

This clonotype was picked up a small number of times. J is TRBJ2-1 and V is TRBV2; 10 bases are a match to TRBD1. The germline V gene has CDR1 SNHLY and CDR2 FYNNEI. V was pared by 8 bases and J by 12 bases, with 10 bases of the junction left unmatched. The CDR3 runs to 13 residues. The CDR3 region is CASLPDRGTTQFF. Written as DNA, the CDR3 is TGTGCCAGCCTCCCGGACAGGGGGACTACGCAGTTCTTC.

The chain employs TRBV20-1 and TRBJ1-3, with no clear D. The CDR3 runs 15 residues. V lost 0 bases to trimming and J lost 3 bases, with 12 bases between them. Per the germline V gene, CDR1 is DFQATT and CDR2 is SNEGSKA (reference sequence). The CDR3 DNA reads TGCAGTGCTAGAGATCCCGTTTTCGTTGGAAACACCATATATTTT. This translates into CSARDPVFVGNTIYF.

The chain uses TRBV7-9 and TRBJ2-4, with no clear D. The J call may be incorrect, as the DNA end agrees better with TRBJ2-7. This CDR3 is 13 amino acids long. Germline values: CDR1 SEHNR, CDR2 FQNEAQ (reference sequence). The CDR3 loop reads CASSALYGYEQYF. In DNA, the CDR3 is TGTGCCAGCAGCGCCTTATATGGGTACGAGCAGTACTTC.

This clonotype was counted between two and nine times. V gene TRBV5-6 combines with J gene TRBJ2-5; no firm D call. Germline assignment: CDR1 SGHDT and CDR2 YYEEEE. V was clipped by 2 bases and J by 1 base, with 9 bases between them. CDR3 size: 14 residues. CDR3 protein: CASSFSRVQETQYF. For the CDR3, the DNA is TGTGCCAGCAGCTTTTCCCGGGTCCAAGAGACCCAGTACTTC.

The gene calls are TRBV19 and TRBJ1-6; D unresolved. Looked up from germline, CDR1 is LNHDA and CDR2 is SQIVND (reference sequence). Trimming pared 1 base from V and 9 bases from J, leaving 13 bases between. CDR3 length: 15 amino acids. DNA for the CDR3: TGTGCCAGTAGTATAGGAATTGTCGGATTTTCACCCCTCCACTTT. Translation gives CASSIGIVGFSPLHF.

The CDR3 DNA reads as TGCGCCAGCACCAGAGAGTGGACAGCGTATAATTCACCCCTCCACTTT. Protein: CASTREWTAYNSPLHF. The gene calls are TRBV5-1 and TRBJ1-6; D is perhaps TRBD1 (6 bases). V was shortened by 6 bases and J by 4 bases, with 17 bases between the two germline ends. Germline V gene sequence: CDR1 SGHRS, CDR2 YFSETQ. The CDR3 contains 16 residues.

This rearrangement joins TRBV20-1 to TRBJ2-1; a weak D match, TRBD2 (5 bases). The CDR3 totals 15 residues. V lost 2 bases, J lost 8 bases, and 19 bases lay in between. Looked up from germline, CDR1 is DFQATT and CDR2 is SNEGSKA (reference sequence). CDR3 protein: CSARSPGIKIDEQFF. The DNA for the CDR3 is TGCAGTGCTAGATCCCCCGGGATCAAGATCGATGAGCAGTTCTTC.

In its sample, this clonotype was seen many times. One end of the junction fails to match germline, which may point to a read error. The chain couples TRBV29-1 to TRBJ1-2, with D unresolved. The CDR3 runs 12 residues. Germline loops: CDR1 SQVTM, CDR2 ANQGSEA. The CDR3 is CSLDRANYGYTF. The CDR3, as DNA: TGCAGCCTTGACCGCGCAAACTATGGCTACACCTTC.

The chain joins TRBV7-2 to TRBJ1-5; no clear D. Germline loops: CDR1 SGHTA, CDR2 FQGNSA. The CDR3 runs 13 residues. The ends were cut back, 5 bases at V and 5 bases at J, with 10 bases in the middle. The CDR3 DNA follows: TGTGCCAGCAGCCCGCGGAGGTATCAGCCCCAGCATTTT. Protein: CASSPRRYQPQHF.

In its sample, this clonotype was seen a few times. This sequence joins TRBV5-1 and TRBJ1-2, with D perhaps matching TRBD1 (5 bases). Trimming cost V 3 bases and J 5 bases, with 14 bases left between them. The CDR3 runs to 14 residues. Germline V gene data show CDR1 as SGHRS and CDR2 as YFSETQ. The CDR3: CASSSTDPNYGYTF. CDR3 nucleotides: TGCGCCAGCAGCTCGACAGACCCCAATTATGGCTACACCTTC.

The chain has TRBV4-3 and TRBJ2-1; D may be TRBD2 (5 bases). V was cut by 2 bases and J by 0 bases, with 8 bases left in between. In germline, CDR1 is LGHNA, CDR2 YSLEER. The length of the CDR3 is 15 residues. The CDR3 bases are TGCGCCAGCAGCCAAAGCGGCCGCTCCTACAATGAGCAGTTCTTC. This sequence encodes CASSQSGRSYNEQFF.

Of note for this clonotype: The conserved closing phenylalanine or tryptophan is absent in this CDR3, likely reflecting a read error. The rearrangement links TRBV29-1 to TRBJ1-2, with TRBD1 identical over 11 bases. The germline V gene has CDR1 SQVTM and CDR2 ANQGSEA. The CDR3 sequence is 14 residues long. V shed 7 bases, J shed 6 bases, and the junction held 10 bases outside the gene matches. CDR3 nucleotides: TGCAGCGCCACTCCGGGACAGGGGGATAATGGCTACACCTTA. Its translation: CSATPGQGDNGYTL.

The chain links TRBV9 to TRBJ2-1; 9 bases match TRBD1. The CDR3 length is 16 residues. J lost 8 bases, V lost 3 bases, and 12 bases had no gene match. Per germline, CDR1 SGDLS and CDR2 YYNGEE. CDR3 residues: CASSAWGDRVVHEQFF. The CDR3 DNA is TGTGCCAGCAGCGCTTGGGGGGACAGGGTAGTCCATGAGCAGTTCTTC.

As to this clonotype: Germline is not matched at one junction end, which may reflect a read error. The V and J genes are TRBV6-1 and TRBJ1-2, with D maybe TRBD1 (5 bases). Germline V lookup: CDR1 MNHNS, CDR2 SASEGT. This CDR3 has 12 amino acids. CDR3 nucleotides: TGTGCGGGAGTGGGACCTAACTATGGCCACACCTTC. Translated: CAGVGPNYGHTF.

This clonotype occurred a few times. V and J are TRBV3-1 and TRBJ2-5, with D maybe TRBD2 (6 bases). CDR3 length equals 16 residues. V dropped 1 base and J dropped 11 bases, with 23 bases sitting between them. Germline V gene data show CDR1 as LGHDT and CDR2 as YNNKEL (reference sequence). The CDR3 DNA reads TGTGCCAGCAGCCAAGCTCGCGGGATGGGTCGGAATGAGCAGTACTTC. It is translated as CASSQARGMGRNEQYF.

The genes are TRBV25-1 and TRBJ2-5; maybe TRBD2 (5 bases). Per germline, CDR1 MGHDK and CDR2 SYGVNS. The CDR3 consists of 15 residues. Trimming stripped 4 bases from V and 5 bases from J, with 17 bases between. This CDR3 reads CASSGGELGAETQYF. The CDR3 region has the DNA TGTGCCAGCAGTGGGGGAGAGTTAGGCGCCGAGACCCAGTACTTC.

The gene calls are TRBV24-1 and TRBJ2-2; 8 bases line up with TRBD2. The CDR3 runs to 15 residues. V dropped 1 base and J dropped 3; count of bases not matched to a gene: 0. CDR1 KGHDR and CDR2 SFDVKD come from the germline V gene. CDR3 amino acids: CATSDLLADTGELFF. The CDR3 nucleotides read TGTGCCACCAGTGATTTACTAGCGGACACCGGGGAGCTGTTTTTT.

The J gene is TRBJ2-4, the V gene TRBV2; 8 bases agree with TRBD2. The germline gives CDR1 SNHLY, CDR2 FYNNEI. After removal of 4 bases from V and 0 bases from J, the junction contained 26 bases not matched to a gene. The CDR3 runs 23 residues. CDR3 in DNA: TGTGCCAGCAGTGCCCCAGGGAGCCCCGCCATTGCTAGCGGGCCCCTAGCCAAAAACATTCAGTACTTC. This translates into CASSAPGSPAIASGPLAKNIQYF.

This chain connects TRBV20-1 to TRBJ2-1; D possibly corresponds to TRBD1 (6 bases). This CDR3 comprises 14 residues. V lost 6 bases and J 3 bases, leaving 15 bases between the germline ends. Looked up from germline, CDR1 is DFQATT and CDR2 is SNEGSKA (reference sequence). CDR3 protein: CSAVSGTHYNEQFF. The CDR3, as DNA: TGCAGTGCAGTCTCCGGGACACACTACAATGAGCAGTTCTTC.

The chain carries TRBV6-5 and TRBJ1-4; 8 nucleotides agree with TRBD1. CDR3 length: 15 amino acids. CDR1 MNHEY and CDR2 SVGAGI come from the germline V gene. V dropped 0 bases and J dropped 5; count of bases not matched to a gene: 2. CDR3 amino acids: CASSYSTGGNEKLFF. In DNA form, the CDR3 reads TGTGCCAGCAGTTACTCAACAGGGGGGAATGAAAAACTGTTTTTT.

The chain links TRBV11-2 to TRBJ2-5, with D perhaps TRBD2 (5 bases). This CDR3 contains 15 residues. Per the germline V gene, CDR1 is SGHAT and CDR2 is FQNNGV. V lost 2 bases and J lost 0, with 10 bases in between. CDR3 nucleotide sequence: TGTGCCAGCAGCTTACTAGCAAACTACCAAGAGACCCAGTACTTC. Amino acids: CASSLLANYQETQYF.

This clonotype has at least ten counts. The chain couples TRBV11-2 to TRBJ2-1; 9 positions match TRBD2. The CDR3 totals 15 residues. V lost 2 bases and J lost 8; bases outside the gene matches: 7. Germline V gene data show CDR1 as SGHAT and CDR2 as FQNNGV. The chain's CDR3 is CASSLRLAGPYEQFF. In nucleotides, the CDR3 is TGTGCCAGCAGCTTAAGGCTAGCGGGACCCTATGAGCAGTTCTTC.

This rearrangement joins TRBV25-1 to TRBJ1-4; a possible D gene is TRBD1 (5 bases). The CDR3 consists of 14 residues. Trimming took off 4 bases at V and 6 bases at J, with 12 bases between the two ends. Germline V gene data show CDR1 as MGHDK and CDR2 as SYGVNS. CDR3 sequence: CASSARDGDEKLFF. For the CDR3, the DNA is TGTGCCAGCAGTGCCCGGGACGGAGATGAAAAACTGTTTTTT.

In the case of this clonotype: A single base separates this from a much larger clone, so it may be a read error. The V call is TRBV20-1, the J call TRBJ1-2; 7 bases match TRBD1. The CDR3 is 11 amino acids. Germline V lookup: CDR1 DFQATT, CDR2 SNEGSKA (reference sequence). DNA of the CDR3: TGCAGTGCTAGGACAGGGAATGGCTGCACCTTC. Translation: CSARTGNGCTF.